This T cell receptor (beta chain) is from a study of T cell responses to AZD1222 COVID-19 vaccine. This CDR3 spans 12 amino acids. Germline CDR1 and CDR2: SQVTM and ANQGSEA. V lost 6 bases and J lost 0, with 6 bases in between. Study-level results: Just 5 or 6 AZD1222 recipients tested seropositive at baseline. Across the whole spike, CD4 TCRs peaked at regions 160-218 and 743-854.

Assay used: immunoSEQ multiplex PCR; TCRdb lists only in-frame clones, some missing. The data contain around 160,000 clones, just over 90% of them singletons. Note on this clone: The antigen is not known.

This material consisted of peripheral blood, taken 28 days after the second AZD1222 dose. This clonotype was sampled from an adult who received the AZD1222 COVID-19 vaccine. The chain employs TRBV29-1 and TRBJ1-3; D remains ambiguous. The CDR3 DNA sequence: TGCAGCGTCTACAGCTCTGGAAACACCATATATTTT. Residues: CSVYSSGNTIYF.